The 21 T cell receptor beta chains listed next were all sequenced from one sample in a study of control samples from healthy donors and cancer patients (dated by TCRdb to the early 2020s). The library was produced with the immunoSEQ multiplex PCR assay. Entries here come from immuneACCESS through TCRdb and include only in-frame sequences with V and J called. Some clones fail to appear in such tables; in the studies checked, an unresolved V gene covers under half of the shortfall, and the cause of the remainder is unknown. In all, the sample holds about 45,000 clones, and more than 85% of those were seen once. The top ten constitute roughly 22% of the sample. Input material: PBMCs. These receptors were collected from a woman in her thirties or forties with head and neck cancer.

This chain joins TRBV27 and TRBJ2-7; a possible D gene is TRBD1 (6 bases). With 8 bases removed from V and 3 bases from J, the gap between germline ends came to 14 bases. Germline V gene lookup returns CDR1 MNHEY and CDR2 SMNVEV (reference sequence). The CDR3 has 13 residues. As DNA, the CDR3 is TGTGCCAGCGGGGGCCCTCCCCACTACGAGCAGTACTTC. Residues: CASGGPPHYEQYF.

The chain joins TRBV5-4 to TRBJ1-6; TRBD1 might be the D (6 bases). This CDR3 has 15 residues. Deletions cut 0 bases from V and 13 bases from J, with 17 bases between. The germline gives CDR1 SGHNT, CDR2 YYREEE (reference sequence). Here the CDR3 reads CASSLDSGATAPLHF. DNA for the CDR3: TGTGCCAGCAGCTTGGACTCAGGGGCTACGGCCCCCCTCCACTTT.

V gene TRBV6-6 combines with J gene TRBJ1-1, with D unclear. This CDR3 has 12 residues. CDR1 and CDR2 from the germline V gene are MNHNY and SVGAGI (reference sequence). Trimming stripped 9 bases from V and 1 base from J, with 9 bases between. In nucleotides, the CDR3 is TGTGCCAGTAGTGCGCGGAACACTGAAGCTTTCTTT. Protein sequence: CASSARNTEAFF.

This clone has just one count. The chain's CDR3 is CASSAPQGAVAYEQYF. The CDR3 nucleotides read TGTGCCAGCAGCGCACCCCAGGGGGCAGTGGCCTACGAGCAGTACTTC. This chain joins TRBV9 and TRBJ2-7; the match to TRBD1 covers 8 bases. This CDR3 comprises 16 residues. The V and J ends lost 3 bases and 2 bases, in that order; junction bases with no gene match: 10. CDR1 is SGDLS and CDR2 is YYNGEE in the germline V gene.

The gene calls are TRBV19 and TRBJ1-2; the D gene is possibly TRBD1 (5 bases). Trimming shortened V by 2 bases and J by 7 bases, and 11 bases separated the two germline ends. CDR1 LNHDA and CDR2 SQIVND come from the germline V gene (reference sequence). This CDR3 region has 13 residues. The CDR3 region is CASSIPTGIGYTF. CDR3 DNA sequence: TGTGCCAGTAGTATACCCACAGGAATTGGCTACACCTTC.

This clone has just one count. This chain links TRBV7-9 with TRBJ2-5; the D gene is possibly TRBD1 (6 bases). V was trimmed by 2 bases and J by 1 base, leaving 11 bases between them. Germline assignment: CDR1 SEHNR and CDR2 FQNEAQ (reference sequence). The CDR3 contains 15 residues. CDR3 sequence (DNA): TGTGCCAGCAGCTTAAGCAGGGGTGGCCAAGAGACCCAGTACTTC. Protein product: CASSLSRGGQETQYF.

This sequence joins TRBV2 and TRBJ2-7; 11 nucleotides agree with TRBD2. V was pared by 7 bases and J by 7 bases, with 12 bases of the junction left unmatched. This CDR3 has 15 residues. Germline V gene sequence: CDR1 SNHLY, CDR2 FYNNEI. The CDR3, as DNA: TGTGCCAGCATTAGAGGGACTAGCGGCCGCTCTGAGCAGTACTTC. Amino acids: CASIRGTSGRSEQYF.

The chain couples TRBV10-3 to TRBJ2-3; TRBD1 is a possible D gene (5 bases). Germline lookup yields CDR1 ENHRY and CDR2 SYGVKD. The CDR3 sequence is 12 residues long. The germline V and J ends were trimmed by 3 bases and 7 bases, with 8 bases remaining between them. DNA of the CDR3: TGTGCCATCAGTGAAGGGGCGCATACGCAGTATTTT. Translation: CAISEGAHTQYF.

The chain is built from TRBV7-8 and TRBJ2-3; maybe TRBD2 (6 bases). This CDR3 comprises 14 residues. Germline loops: CDR1 SGHVS, CDR2 FQNEAQ. V lost 1 base and J 5 bases, leaving 10 bases between the germline ends. The CDR3 loop reads CASSLDSGVDTQYF. The DNA for the CDR3 is TGTGCCAGCAGCTTAGATTCGGGGGTAGATACGCAGTATTTT.

The V and J genes are TRBV5-1 and TRBJ2-3; D is possibly TRBD1 or TRBD2 (6 bases each). Germline loops: CDR1 SGHRS, CDR2 YFSETQ. This CDR3 is 15 amino acids long. Trimming removed 4 bases from V and 4 bases from J, with 16 bases in between. CDR3 region: CASSPERRGADTQYF. CDR3 bases: TGCGCCAGCAGCCCTGAGCGGAGGGGGGCAGATACGCAGTATTTT. Using reference TRBV5-1 and TRBJ2-3 for the parts outside the CDR3, the full variable domain is KAGVTQTPRYLIKTRGQQVTLSCSPISGHRSVSWYQQTPGQGLQFLFEYFSETQRNKGNFPGRFSGRQFSNSRSEMNVSTLELGDSALYLCASSPERRGADTQYFGPGTRLTVL.

This sequence joins TRBV11-3 and TRBJ1-2; 8 bases match TRBD1. This CDR3 has 13 residues. Losses at the gene ends were 5 bases for V and 8 bases for J; bases not matched to a gene: 7. Germline V gene lookup returns CDR1 SGHNT and CDR2 YENEEA. CDR3 residues: CASSLQGGLGYTF. The CDR3 DNA follows: TGTGCCAGCAGCCTACAGGGGGGGCTGGGCTACACCTTC.

V usage is TRBV30 and J usage is TRBJ2-1, with 7 nucleotides matching TRBD2. Germline CDR1 reads GTSNPN; CDR2 reads SVGIG (reference sequence). The CDR3 is 14 residues long. With V trimmed by 3 bases and J by 5 bases, 7 bases remained unmatched. The CDR3 DNA sequence: TGTGCCTGGAGCCGGGACTACCGAAACAATGAGCAGTTCTTC. This gives the protein CAWSRDYRNNEQFF.

This rearrangement joins TRBV5-4 to TRBJ2-5; D call uncertain. Germline V lookup: CDR1 SGHNT, CDR2 YYREEE (reference sequence). The length of the CDR3 is 14 residues. V gave up 0 bases and J gave up 6 bases, with 12 bases separating them. CDR3 DNA sequence: TGTGCCAGCAGCTTGGGAAACGCGGTAAAGACCCAGTACTTC. Protein sequence: CASSLGNAVKTQYF.

The rearrangement joins TRBV29-1 to TRBJ1-4; a possible D gene is TRBD1 (5 bases). Trimming took 0 bases from V and 8 from J, leaving 13 bases between them. There are 14 residues in the CDR3. CDR1 SQVTM and CDR2 ANQGSEA come from the germline V gene. CDR3 nucleotides: TGCAGCGTTGAAGATCGCGAGACAGCAGAAAAACTGTTTTTT. Translation: CSVEDRETAEKLFF. The complete variable domain, with remaining parts taken from reference TRBV29-1 and TRBJ1-4, reads SAVISQKPSRDICQRGTSLTIQCQVDSQVTMMFWYRQQPGQSLTLIATANQGSEATYESGFVIDKFPISRPNLTFSTLTVSNMSPEDSSIYLCSVEDRETAEKLFFGSGTQLSVL.

The chain is built from TRBV23-1 and TRBJ1-2, with TRBD1 as a possible D gene (6 bases). TRBV23-1 falls under the ORF class, with uncertain function. The V end lost 6 bases, the J end lost 2 bases, and 16 bases lay between the germline ends. This CDR3 contains 15 residues. CDR3 amino acids: CASRLMPGTNYGYTF. The CDR3 bases are TGCGCCAGCAGATTGATGCCTGGGACAAACTATGGCTACACCTTC.

The J gene is TRBJ1-2, the V gene TRBV5-4; the D is unclear. Germline CDR1 is SGHNT and CDR2 is YYREEE (reference sequence). This CDR3 comprises 13 residues. Trimming took off 1 base at V and 5 bases at J, with 9 bases between the two ends. The CDR3, as DNA: TGTGCCAGCAGCTTGAAAGTTGATTATGGCTACACCTTC. It specifies CASSLKVDYGYTF.

This chain uses TRBV5-5 with TRBJ1-1; 9 bases map to TRBD1. The CDR3 covers 15 residues. From germline, CDR1 is SGHKS and CDR2 YYEKEE (reference sequence). The V gene end was trimmed by 4 bases and the J gene end by 4 bases; junction bases not matched to a gene: 8. The CDR3 here is CASSPWDREGTEAFF. CDR3 coding DNA: TGTGCCAGCAGCCCCTGGGACAGGGAGGGCACTGAAGCTTTCTTT. Filled out from reference TRBV5-5 and TRBJ1-1, the complete variable domain reads DAGVTQSPTHLIKTRGQQVTLRCSPISGHKSVSWYQQVLGQGPQFIFQYYEKEERGRGNFPDRFSARQFPNYSSELNVNALLLGDSALYLCASSPWDREGTEAFFGQGTRLTVV.

The gene calls are TRBV28 and TRBJ1-2; D gene ambiguous. The germline gives CDR1 MDHEN, CDR2 SYDVKM. The CDR3 is 13 residues long. The V and J ends lost 3 bases and 4 bases respectively, with 9 bases between them. The CDR3 reads CASSFLFSYGYTF. The DNA for the CDR3 is TGTGCCAGCAGTTTTTTGTTTAGCTATGGCTACACCTTC.

The J gene is TRBJ2-7, the V gene TRBV7-3, with TRBD1 matching 10 bases. Germline V gene lookup returns CDR1 SGHTA and CDR2 FQGTGA. The ends lost 1 base at V and 7 bases at J; junction bases unmatched: 19. CDR3 length: 19 amino acids. This CDR3 reads CASSLRQGAFYDILGEQYF. The CDR3 nucleotides are TGTGCCAGCAGCTTAAGACAGGGGGCGTTTTATGATATTTTAGGGGAGCAGTACTTC. Full variable domain (rest looked up from reference TRBV7-3 and TRBJ2-7): GAGVSQTPSNKVTEKGKYVELRCDPISGHTALYWYRQSLGQGPEFLIYFQGTGAADDSGLPNDRFFAVRPEGSVSTLKIQRTERGDSAVYLCASSLRQGAFYDILGEQYFGPGTRLTVT.

CDR3 sequence reads: CATSRAGGSYNEQFF. The CDR3 DNA is TGTGCCACCAGCAGAGCGGGGGGTTCCTACAATGAGCAGTTCTTC. V usage is TRBV15 and J usage is TRBJ2-1; TRBD2 matches at 7 bases. V lost 1 base, J lost 1 base, and 1 base stayed unmatched. Germline V gene data show CDR1 as LNHNV and CDR2 as YYDKDF (reference sequence). The CDR3 sequence is 15 residues long.

The chain is built from TRBV3-1 (or the pseudogene TRBV3-2) and TRBJ1-2; no definite D call. The CDR3 runs to 15 residues. V lost 0 bases, J lost 4 bases, and 12 bases lay in between. Germline V gene sequence: CDR1 LGHDT, CDR2 YNNKEL (reference sequence). This CDR3 is CASSQERQAFYGYTF. CDR3 DNA sequence: TGTGCCAGCAGCCAAGAGCGGCAGGCCTTCTATGGCTACACCTTC.